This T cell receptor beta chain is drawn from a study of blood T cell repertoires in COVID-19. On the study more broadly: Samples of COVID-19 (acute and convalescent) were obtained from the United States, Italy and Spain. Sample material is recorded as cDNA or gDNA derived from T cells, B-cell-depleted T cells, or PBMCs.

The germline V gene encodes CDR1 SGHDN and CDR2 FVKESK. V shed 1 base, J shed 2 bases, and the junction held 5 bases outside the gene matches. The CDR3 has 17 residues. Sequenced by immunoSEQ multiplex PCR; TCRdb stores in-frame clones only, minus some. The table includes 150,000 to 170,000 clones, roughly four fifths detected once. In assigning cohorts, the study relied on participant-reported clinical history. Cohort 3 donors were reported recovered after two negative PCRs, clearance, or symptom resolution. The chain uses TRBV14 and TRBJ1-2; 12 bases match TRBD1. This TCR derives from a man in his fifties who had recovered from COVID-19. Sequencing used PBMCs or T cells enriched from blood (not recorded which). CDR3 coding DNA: TGTGCCAGCAGCCAAGGGGACAGGGGGCCCCTCAACTATGGCTACACCTTC. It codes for CASSQGDRGPLNYGYTF.